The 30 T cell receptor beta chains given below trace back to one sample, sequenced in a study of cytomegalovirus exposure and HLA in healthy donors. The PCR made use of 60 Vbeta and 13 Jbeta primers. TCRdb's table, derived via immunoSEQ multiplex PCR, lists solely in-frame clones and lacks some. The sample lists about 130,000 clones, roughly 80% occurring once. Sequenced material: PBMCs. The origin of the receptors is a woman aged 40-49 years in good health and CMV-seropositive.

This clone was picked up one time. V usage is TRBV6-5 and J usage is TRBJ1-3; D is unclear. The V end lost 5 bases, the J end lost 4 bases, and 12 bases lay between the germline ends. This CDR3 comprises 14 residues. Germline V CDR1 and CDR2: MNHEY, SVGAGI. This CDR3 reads CASSPLAAGNTIYF. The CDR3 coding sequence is TGTGCCAGCAGTCCTCTCGCCGCGGGAAACACCATATATTTT.

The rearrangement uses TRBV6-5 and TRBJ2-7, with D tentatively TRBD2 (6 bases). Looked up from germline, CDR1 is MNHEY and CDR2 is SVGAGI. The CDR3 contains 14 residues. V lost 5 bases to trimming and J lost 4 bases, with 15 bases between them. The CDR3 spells CASSKPGLEYEQYF. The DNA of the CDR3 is TGTGCCAGCAGTAAACCGGGACTGGAATACGAGCAGTACTTC.

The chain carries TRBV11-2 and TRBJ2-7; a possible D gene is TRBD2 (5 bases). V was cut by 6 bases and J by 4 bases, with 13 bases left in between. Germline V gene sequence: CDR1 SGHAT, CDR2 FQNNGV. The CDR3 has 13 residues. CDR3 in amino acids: CASRSTRVYEQYF. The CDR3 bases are TGTGCCAGCAGGTCCACTAGGGTGTACGAGCAGTACTTC. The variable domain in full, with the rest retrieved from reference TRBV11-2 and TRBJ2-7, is EAGVAQSPRYKIIEKRQSVAFWCNPISGHATLYWYQQILGQGPKLLIQFQNNGVVDDSQLPKDRFSAERLKGVDSTLKIQPAKLEDSAVYLCASRSTRVYEQYFGPGTRLTVT.

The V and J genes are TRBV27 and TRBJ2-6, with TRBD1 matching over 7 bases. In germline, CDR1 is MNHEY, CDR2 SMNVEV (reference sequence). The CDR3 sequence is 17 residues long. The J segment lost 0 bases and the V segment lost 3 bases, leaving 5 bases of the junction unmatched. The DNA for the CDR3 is TGTGCCAGCAGTTTCCGGGACAGTAGCTCTGGGGCCAACGTCCTGACTTTC. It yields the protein CASSFRDSSSGANVLTF.

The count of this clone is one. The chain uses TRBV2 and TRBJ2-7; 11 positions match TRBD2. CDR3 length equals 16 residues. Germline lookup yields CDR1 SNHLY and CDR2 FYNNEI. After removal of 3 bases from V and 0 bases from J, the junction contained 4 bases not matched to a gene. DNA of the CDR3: TGTGCCAGCAGTGACCTTAGCGGGAGGGCCTCCTACGAGCAGTACTTC. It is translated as CASSDLSGRASYEQYF.

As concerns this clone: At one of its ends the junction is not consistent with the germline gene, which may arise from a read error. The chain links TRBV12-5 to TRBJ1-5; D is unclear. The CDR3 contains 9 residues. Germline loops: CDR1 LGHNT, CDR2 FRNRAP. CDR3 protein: CGGNQPQHF. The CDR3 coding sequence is TGCGGGGGCAATCAGCCCCAGCATTTT.

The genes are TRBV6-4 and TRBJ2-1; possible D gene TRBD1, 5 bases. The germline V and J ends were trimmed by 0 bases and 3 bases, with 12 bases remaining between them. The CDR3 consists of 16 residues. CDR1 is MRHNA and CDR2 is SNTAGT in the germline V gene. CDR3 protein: CASSDSMDTRYNEQFF. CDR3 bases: TGTGCCAGCAGTGACTCGATGGACACCCGCTACAATGAGCAGTTCTTC.

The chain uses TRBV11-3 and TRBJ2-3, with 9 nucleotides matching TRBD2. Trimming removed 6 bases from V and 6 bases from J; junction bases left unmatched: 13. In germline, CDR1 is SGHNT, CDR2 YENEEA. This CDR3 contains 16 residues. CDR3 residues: CASRPPRREGVDTQYF. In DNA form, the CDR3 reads TGTGCCAGCAGGCCCCCTCGGCGGGAGGGGGTTGATACGCAGTATTTT.

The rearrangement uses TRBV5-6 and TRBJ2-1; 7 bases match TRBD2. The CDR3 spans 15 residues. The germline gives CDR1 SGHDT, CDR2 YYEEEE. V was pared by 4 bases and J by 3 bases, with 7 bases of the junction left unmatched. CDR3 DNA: TGTGCCAGCAGCCCGTTCGGGGGGAACTACAATGAGCAGTTCTTC. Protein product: CASSPFGGNYNEQFF.

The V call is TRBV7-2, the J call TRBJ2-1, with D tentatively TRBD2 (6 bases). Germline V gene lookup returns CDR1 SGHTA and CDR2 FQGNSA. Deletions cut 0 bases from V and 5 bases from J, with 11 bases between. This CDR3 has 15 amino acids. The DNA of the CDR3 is TGTGCCAGCAGCTTAGCCGGGACTTCCAACAATGAGCAGTTCTTC. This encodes CASSLAGTSNNEQFF.

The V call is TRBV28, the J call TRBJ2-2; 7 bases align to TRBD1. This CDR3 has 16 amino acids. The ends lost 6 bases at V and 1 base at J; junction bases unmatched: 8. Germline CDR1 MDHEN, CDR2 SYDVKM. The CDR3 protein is CASSQPRGWNTGELFF. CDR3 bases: TGTGCCAGCAGCCAGCCCAGGGGGTGGAACACCGGGGAGCTGTTTTTT.

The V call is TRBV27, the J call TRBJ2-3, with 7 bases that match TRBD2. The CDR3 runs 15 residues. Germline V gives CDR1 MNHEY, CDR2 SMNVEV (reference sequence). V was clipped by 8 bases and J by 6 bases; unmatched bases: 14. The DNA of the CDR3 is TGTGCCAGCGGCCCTTGGCCGGGGGGAGCGGATACGCAGTATTTT. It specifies CASGPWPGGADTQYF.

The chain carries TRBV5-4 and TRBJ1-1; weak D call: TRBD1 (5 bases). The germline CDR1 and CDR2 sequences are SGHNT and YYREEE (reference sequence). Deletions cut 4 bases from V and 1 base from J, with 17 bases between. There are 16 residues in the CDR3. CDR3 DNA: TGTGCCAGCAGCGGTGGGGGGGGAGGAGGGAACACTGAAGCTTTCTTT. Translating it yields CASSGGGGGGNTEAFF.

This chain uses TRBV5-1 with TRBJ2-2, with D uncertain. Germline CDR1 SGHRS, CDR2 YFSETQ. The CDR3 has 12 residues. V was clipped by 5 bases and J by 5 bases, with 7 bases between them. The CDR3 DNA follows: TGCGCCAGCAGGGTAGAGACCGGGGAGCTGTTTTTT. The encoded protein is CASRVETGELFF. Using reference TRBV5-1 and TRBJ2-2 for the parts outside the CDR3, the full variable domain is KAGVTQTPRYLIKTRGQQVTLSCSPISGHRSVSWYQQTPGQGLQFLFEYFSETQRNKGNFPGRFSGRQFSNSRSEMNVSTLELGDSALYLCASRVETGELFFGEGSRLTVL.

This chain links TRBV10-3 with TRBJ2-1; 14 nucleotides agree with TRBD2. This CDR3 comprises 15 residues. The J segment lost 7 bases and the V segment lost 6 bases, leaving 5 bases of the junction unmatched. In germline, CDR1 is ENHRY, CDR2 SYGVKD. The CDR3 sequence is CAIRGLAGVGNEQFF. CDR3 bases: TGTGCCATCAGGGGACTAGCGGGAGTGGGGAATGAGCAGTTCTTC.

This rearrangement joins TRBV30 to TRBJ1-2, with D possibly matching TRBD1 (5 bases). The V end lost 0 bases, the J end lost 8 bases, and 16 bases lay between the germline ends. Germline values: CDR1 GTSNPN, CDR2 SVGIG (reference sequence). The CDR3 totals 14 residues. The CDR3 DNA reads TGTGCCTGGAGTGTACGATGGGGCCTGGGGGGCTACACCTTC. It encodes CAWSVRWGLGGYTF.

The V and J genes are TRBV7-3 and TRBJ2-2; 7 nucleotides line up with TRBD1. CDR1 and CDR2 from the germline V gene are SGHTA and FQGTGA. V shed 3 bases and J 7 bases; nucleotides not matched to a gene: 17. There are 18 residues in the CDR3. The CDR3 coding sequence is TGTGCCAGCAGCTTTGCGGTCGGCCAACAGGGGATGGGCGGGGAGCTGTTTTTT. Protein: CASSFAVGQQGMGGELFF.

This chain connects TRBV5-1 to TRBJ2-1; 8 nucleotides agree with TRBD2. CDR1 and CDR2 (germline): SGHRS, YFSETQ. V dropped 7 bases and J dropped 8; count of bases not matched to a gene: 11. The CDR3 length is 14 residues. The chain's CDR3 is CASRPVSGSDEQFF. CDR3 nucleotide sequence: TGCGCCAGCCGACCGGTAAGCGGGAGTGATGAGCAGTTCTTC.

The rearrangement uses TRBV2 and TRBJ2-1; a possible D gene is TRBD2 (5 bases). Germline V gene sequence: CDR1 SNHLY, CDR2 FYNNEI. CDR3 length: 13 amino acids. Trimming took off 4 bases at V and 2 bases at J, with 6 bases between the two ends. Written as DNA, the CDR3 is TGTGCCAGCAGTGCCGGGACCTACAATGAGCAGTTCTTC. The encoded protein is CASSAGTYNEQFF.

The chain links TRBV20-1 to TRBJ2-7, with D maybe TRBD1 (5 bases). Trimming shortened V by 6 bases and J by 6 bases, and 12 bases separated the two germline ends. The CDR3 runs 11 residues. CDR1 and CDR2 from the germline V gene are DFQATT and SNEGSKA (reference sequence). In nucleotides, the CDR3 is TGCAGTGCGACGCAGGGCGGCGAGCAGTACTTC. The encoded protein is CSATQGGEQYF.

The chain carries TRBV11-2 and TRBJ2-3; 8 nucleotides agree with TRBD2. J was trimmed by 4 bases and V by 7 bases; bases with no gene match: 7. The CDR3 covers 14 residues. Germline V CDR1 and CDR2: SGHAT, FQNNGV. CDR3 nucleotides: TGTGCCAGCACCGGGGGGGGAGTGGCAGATACGCAGTATTTT. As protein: CASTGGGVADTQYF.

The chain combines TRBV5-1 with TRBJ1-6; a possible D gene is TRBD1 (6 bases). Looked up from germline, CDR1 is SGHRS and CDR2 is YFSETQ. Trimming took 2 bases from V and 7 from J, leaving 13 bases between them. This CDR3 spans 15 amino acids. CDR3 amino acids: CASSFQGTLNSPLHF. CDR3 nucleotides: TGCGCCAGCAGCTTCCAGGGGACCCTGAATTCACCCCTCCACTTT.

Written as DNA, the CDR3 is TGTGCCAGCAGCTTGTTCGACAGAACTAACTATGGCTACACCTTC. Its translation: CASSLFDRTNYGYTF. The chain has TRBV5-4 and TRBJ1-2, with D possibly TRBD1 on 5 matching bases. This CDR3 spans 15 amino acids. V was trimmed by 1 base and J by 0 bases, leaving 10 bases between them. Germline-derived CDR1 and CDR2 are SGHNT and YYREEE (reference sequence). Full variable domain (remainder filled in from reference TRBV5-4 and TRBJ1-2): ETGVTQSPTHLIKTRGQQVTLRCSSQSGHNTVSWYQQALGQGPQFIFQYYREEENGRGNFPPRFSGLQFPNYSSELNVNALELDDSALYLCASSLFDRTNYGYTFGSGTRLTVV.

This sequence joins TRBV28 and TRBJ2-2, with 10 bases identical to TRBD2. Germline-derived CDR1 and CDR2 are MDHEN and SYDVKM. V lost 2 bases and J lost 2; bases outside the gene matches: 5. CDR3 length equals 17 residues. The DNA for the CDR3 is TGTGCCAGCAGTTTACTCCTAGCGGGAGTCAACACCGGGGAGCTGTTTTTT. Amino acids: CASSLLLAGVNTGELFF.

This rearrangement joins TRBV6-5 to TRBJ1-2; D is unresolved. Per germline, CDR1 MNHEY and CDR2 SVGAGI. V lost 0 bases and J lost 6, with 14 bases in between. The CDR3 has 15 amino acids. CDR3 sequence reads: CASSYSADPRDGYTF. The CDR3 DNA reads TGTGCCAGCAGTTACTCGGCAGATCCTCGGGATGGCTACACCTTC.

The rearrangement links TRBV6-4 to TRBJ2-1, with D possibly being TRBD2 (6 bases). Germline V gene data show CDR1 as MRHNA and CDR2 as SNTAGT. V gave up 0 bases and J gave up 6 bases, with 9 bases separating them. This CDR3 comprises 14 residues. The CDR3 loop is CASSDSGGGNEQFF. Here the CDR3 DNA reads TGTGCCAGCAGTGACTCGGGAGGCGGCAATGAGCAGTTCTTC.

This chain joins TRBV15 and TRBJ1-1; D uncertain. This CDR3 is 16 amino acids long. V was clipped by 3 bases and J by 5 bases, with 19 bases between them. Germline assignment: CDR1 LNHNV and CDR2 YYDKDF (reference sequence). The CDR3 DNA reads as TGTGCCACCAGCAGCACCCAAACCCCCCTACGTACTGAAGCTTTCTTT. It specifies CATSSTQTPLRTEAFF. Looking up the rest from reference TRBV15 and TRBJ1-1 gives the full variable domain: DAMVIQNPRYQVTQFGKPVTLSCSQTLNHNVMYWYQQKSSQAPKLLFHYYDKDFNNEADTPDNFQSRRPNTSFCFLDIRSPGLGDTAMYLCATSSTQTPLRTEAFFGQGTRLTVV.

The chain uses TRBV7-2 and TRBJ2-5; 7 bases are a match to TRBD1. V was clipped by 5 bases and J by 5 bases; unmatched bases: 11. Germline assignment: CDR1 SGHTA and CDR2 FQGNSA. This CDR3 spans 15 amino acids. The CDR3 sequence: CASSPGQVGFETQYF. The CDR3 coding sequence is TGTGCCAGCAGCCCAGGACAGGTGGGGTTCGAGACCCAGTACTTC.

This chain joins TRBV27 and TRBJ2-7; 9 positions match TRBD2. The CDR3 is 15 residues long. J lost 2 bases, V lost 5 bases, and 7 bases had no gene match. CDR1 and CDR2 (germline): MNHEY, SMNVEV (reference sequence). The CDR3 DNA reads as TGTGCCAGCAGTCCATTCCGACTAGCGGCCTACGAGCAGTACTTC. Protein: CASSPFRLAAYEQYF.

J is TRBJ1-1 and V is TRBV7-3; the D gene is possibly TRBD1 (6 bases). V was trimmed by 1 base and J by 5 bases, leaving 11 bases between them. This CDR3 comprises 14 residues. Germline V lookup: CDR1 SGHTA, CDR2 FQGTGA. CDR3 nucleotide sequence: TGTGCCAGCAGCTTAATGGGGGGGCCTACTGAAGCTTTCTTT. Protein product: CASSLMGGPTEAFF.